This T cell receptor (beta chain) was found in a study of blood T cell repertoires in COVID-19. Clones were read by immunoSEQ multiplex PCR, and TCRdb kept only the in-frame ones, dropping some. The data hold about 280,000 clones, with roughly 90% observed a single time. Per the germline V gene, CDR1 is SGHRS and CDR2 is YFSETQ. The trim removed 0 bases at V and 2 bases at J, leaving 4 bases unmatched. The length of the CDR3 is 15 residues. The receptor was derived from a man aged 45-65 years with acute or convalescent COVID-19. Sequenced sample: peripheral blood. The chain employs TRBV5-1 and TRBJ2-7; 8 nucleotides match TRBD1. CDR3 sequence: CASSLAPGGTYEQYF. The CDR3 DNA follows: TGCGCCAGCAGCTTGGCCCCAGGGGGCACCTACGAGCAGTACTTC.